This entry is about one T cell receptor beta chain. No antigen is known for it. Qualities for individual bases were not recorded, and no much larger clone is one base off. The immunoSEQ Assay, a bias-controlled multiplex PCR, was used to amplify TCRbeta CDR3 regions from genomic DNA. Turning to the authors' computational methods: Within the assay, amplification of reference gene primers was used to estimate how many nucleated cells each sample contained. To quantify the absolute abundance of each unique TCRbeta CDR3 rearrangement, sequence reads were collapsed and filtered. For each sample, productive Simpson clonality was calculated as the square root of Simpson's diversity index over productive rearrangements. TCRdb obtained this table from immuneACCESS and retained in-frame rearrangements with V and J assigned. These tables miss some clones; where compared with another copy, unresolved V genes account for less than half of the shortfall, and the remainder is unexplained. V and J calls and clone size follow that table, whereas D and trimming were derived from the DNA. The sample table holds about 68,000 clones, of which over 70% were seen once. 10% to 15% of the sample is held by the ten biggest clonotypes.

This entry belongs to a study of blood T cell repertoires in COVID-19 (TCRdb year 2020). At the level of the whole study: The collaborator samples originated in the United States, Italy and Spain and spanned the acute and convalescent phases of COVID-19. The repertoires were released in a freely available public database intended as a resource for research on the immune response to SARS-CoV-2. The material from the prospective study consisted of cDNA or gDNA derived from T cells, B-cell-depleted T cells, or PBMCs. HLA class I and class II types, where available, came from metadata supplied by the sample provider rather than from assay-based typing. A de-identified subject ID, COVID-19 status, age in years and sex were almost always included in the sample metadata. Subjects who had been exposed to COVID-19, were actively infected with it, or had recovered from it provided the deeply sampled blood TCRbeta repertoires that made up the dataset. Samples came from the ongoing ImmuneRACE study (first 160 participants) plus 1,254 subjects from 6 global collaborators. Broad study findings and their caveats: How much clinical and demographic metadata was included differed by source and by participant, and the metadata was provided uncurated.

Ends trimmed: V by 0 bases, J by 2 bases; bases unmatched to a gene: 9. Counted from cysteine to phenylalanine, this CDR3 has 18 amino acids. Just the 54-base CDR3 DNA is kept, in frame starting at base 1. The germline V gene encodes CDR1 SGDLS and CDR2 YYNGEE. Each collaborating institution followed its own protocols to collect whole blood in K2EDTA tubes. For TCRbeta analysis, collaborators shipped samples as frozen whole blood, isolated PBMCs, or DNA extracted from either of those sample types. The receptor was isolated from a human donor in a cohort sampled during active COVID-19. Sample: peripheral blood. The chain uses TRBV9 and TRBJ2-2, with 8 middle bases fitting TRBD1. The DNA is TGTGCCAGCAGCGTAGTCTCAGGGGGCGCGGGAAACACCGGGGAGCTGTTTTTT. It is translated as CASSVVSGGAGNTGELFF. Here the CDR3 is joined to the reference TRBV9 and TRBJ2-2 genes, and the full variable domain is: DSGVTQTPKHLITATGQRVTLRCSPRSGDLSVYWYQQSLDQGLQFLIQYYNGEERAKGNILERFSAQQFPDLHSELNLSSLELGDSALYFCASSVVSGGAGNTGELFFGEGSRLTVL.